This is a list of T cell receptor beta chains from one sample in a study of shared clonotypes between healthy human individuals. Generated by immunoSEQ multiplex PCR, the TCRdb table keeps only in-frame clones and is missing some. The table includes 2 million to 2.5 million clones, 90% to 95% detected once. Material: naive CD8+ T cells from PBMCs. The receptor source for this set is a man younger than 35 in good health. Some clones in this sample may be carry-over from other donors' samples. Both conserved end residues are part of each CDR3. The order of the fields is D gene, CDR3 length, V gene, J gene, clone size, CDR3 protein, CDR3 DNA. A D gene is named only where the DNA matches it firmly. Not every row has a clone size; where given, it reads once, few, many or a size class.

.,13,TRBV29-1,TRBJ2-5,.,CSVWNSSGETQYF,TGCAGCGTGTGGAACAGTTCGGGGGAGACCCAGTACTTC
.,15,TRBV28,TRBJ1-5,.,CASSFKQEENQPQHF,TGTGCCAGCAGTTTTAAACAGGAAGAAAATCAGCCCCAGCATTTT
.,17,TRBV5-5,TRBJ2-6,.,CASSLERGAAGANVLTF,TGTGCCAGCAGCTTGGAGAGGGGAGCGGCTGGGGCCAACGTCCTGACTTTC
.,13,TRBV5-1,TRBJ2-1,.,CASSLWGYNEQFF,TGCGCCAGCAGCTTGTGGGGATACAATGAGCAGTTCTTC
.,15,TRBV11-2,TRBJ2-7,.,CASSPGVGSPYEQYF,TGTGCCAGCAGCCCCGGGGTCGGCAGCCCCTACGAGCAGTACTTC
TRBD2,17,TRBV12-5,TRBJ2-1,.,CASGLEVLAGDRNEQFF,TGTGCTAGTGGTTTGGAGGTCCTAGCGGGAGACCGGAATGAGCAGTTCTTC
TRBD1,20,TRBV4-3,TRBJ2-6,.,CASSQGPVRDSYSGANVLTF,TGCGCCAGCAGCCAGGGACCGGTCCGGGACAGTTACTCTGGGGCCAACGTCCTGACTTTC
.,17,TRBV13,TRBJ1-4,.,CASSFTGTDPTNEKLFF,TGTGCCAGCAGCTTTACGGGGACGGACCCAACTAATGAAAAACTGTTTTTT
TRBD1,16,TRBV19,TRBJ1-1,few,CASSTLWTGINTEAFF,TGTGCCAGTAGTACACTATGGACAGGGATAAACACTGAAGCTTTCTTT
.,16,TRBV5-1,TRBJ1-1,.,CASSLRTVGMNTEAFF,TGCGCCAGCAGCCTAAGGACGGTGGGGATGAACACTGAAGCTTTCTTT
.,17,TRBV9,TRBJ1-4,.,CASSVEGLDATNEKLFF,TGTGCCAGCAGCGTAGAGGGTTTGGATGCAACTAATGAAAAACTGTTTTTT
TRBD2,14,TRBV28,TRBJ2-7,.,CASRLRTSGYEQYF,TGTGCCAGCAGACTTCGGACTAGCGGCTACGAGCAGTACTTC
TRBD1,19,TRBV5-6,TRBJ2-5,.,CASNNRGLLGQGWWETQYF,TGTGCCAGCAACAACCGAGGCTTATTGGGACAGGGCTGGTGGGAGACCCAGTACTTC
.,14,TRBV7-2,TRBJ1-2,.,CASSLAHSNYGYTF,TGTGCCAGCAGCTTAGCGCATTCTAACTATGGCTACACCTTC
.,15,TRBV19,TRBJ1-5,.,CASSIDWGGRQPQHF,TGTGCCAGTAGTATAGATTGGGGGGGTCGGCAGCCCCAGCATTTT
TRBD1,15,TRBV27,TRBJ2-3,.,CASSPGQGGGDTQYF,TGTGCCAGCAGCCCGGGACAGGGAGGTGGGGATACGCAGTATTTT
.,12,TRBV6-4,TRBJ1-1,.,CASSDGGREAFF,TGTGCCAGCAGTGACGGGGGCCGTGAAGCTTTCTTT
.,14,TRBV10-3,TRBJ2-7,.,CAISVQPATYEQYF,TGTGCCATCAGTGTCCAGCCCGCTACCTACGAGCAGTACTTC
.,14,TRBV6-5,TRBJ2-1,.,CASSRRGAYNEQFF,TGTGCCAGCAGTCGCAGGGGCGCCTACAATGAGCAGTTCTTC
.,15,TRBV7-9,TRBJ2-5,.,CASSLARRDQETQYF,TGTGCCAGCAGCTTAGCGCGGCGGGATCAAGAGACCCAGTACTTC
TRBD2,16,TRBV7-9,TRBJ2-5,once,CASSPRTSGREETQYF,TGTGCCAGCAGCCCGCGGACTAGCGGGAGGGAAGAGACCCAGTACTTC
TRBD2,13,TRBV11-2,TRBJ2-7,.,CGSRTSGSYEQYF,TGTGGTTCGAGGACTAGCGGGAGCTACGAGCAGTACTTC
TRBD2,18,TRBV13,TRBJ2-7,.,CASSPQGGGLAGAYEQYF,TGTGCCAGCAGCCCCCAAGGGGGGGGTTTAGCGGGGGCCTACGAGCAGTACTTC
.,15,TRBV18,TRBJ2-5,.,CASSPSVQVVETQYF,TGTGCCAGCTCACCGAGTGTACAGGTAGTCGAGACCCAGTACTTC
TRBD1,14,TRBV7-3,TRBJ1-2,.,CASSLTGQGHGYTF,TGTGCCAGCAGCTTAACCGGACAGGGACATGGCTACACCTTC
TRBD1,16,TRBV28,TRBJ1-5,few,CASSHGTAGGNQPQHF,TGTGCCAGCAGTCACGGGACAGCCGGCGGGAATCAGCCCCAGCATTTT
TRBD2,13,TRBV7-9,TRBJ2-7,once,CATRVAGANEQYF,TGTGCCACCCGGGTGGCGGGAGCCAACGAGCAGTACTTC
.,15,TRBV27,TRBJ1-2,.,CASSGRASPNYGYTF,TGTGCCAGCAGTGGCCGGGCCAGCCCTAACTATGGCTACACCTTC
TRBD2,16,TRBV5-1,TRBJ2-2,.,CASSLGVAGAYGELFF,TGCGCCAGCAGCCTCGGGGTAGCGGGAGCATACGGGGAGCTGTTTTTT
TRBD2,17,TRBV19,TRBJ2-3,.,CASSIYTSGSSTDTQYF,TGTGCCAGTAGTATTTACACTAGCGGGTCTAGCACAGATACGCAGTATTTT
.,17,TRBV9,TRBJ2-2,.,CASSDGTPQWATGELFF,TGTGCCAGCAGCGACGGGACTCCCCAGTGGGCCACCGGGGAGCTGTTTTTT